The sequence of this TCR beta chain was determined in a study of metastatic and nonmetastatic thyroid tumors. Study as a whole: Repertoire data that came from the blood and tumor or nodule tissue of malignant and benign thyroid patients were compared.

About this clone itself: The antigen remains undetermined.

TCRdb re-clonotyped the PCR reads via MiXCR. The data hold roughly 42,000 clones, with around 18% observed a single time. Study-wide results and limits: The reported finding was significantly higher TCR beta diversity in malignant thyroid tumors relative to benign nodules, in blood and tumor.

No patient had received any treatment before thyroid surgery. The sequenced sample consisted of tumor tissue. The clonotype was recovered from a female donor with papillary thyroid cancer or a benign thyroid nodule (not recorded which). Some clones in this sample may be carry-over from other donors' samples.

CDR3 protein: CASSSAPGHSNTEAFF. Here the CDR3 DNA reads TGTGCCAGCAGCTCTGCGCCGGGACATTCGAACACTGAAGCTTTCTTT. The chain combines TRBV7-8 with TRBJ1-1, with D possibly TRBD1 on 6 matching bases. The CDR3 runs to 16 residues. CDR1 is SGHVS, CDR2 FQNEAQ, per germline. The V end was cut by 4 bases, the J end by 1 base, with 16 bases between.